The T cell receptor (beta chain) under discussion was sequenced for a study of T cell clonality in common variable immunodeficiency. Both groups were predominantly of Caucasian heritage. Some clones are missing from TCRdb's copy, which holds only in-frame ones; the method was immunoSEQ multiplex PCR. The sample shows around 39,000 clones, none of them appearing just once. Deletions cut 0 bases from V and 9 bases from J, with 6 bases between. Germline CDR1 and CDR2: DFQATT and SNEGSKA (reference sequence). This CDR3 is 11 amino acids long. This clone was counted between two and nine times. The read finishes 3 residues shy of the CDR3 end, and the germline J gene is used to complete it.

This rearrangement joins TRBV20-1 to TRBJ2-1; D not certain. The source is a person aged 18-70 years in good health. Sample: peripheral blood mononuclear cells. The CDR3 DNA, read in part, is TGCAGTGCTAGAGATACTATTGAG. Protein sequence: CSARDTIE. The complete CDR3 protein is CSARDTIEQFF.